This record looks at one T cell receptor (beta chain) sequence and its context. This sample was taken from a study of T cell responses to AZD1222 COVID-19 vaccine. Germline assignment: CDR1 LGHDT and CDR2 YNNKEL (reference sequence). This CDR3 region has 15 residues. V was pared by 2 bases and J by 6 bases, with 17 bases between. Profiled with immunoSEQ multiplex PCR; TCRdb holds only in-frame clones, not every one. This sample yields about 86,000 clones, of which approximately 89% are seen a single time; under 5.5% belongs to the top ten. Doses given second, at about 4 or about 12 weeks, were pooled.

The sequences come from peripheral blood, collected 28 days after the second AZD1222 dose. This TCR came from an adult who received the AZD1222 COVID-19 vaccine. J is TRBJ2-7 and V is TRBV3-1 (or the pseudogene TRBV3-2); D might be TRBD1 (6 bases). CDR3 nucleotide sequence: TGTGCCAGCAGCCAAACCGGGACAACAGTGGGCGAGCAGTACTTC. Its protein product is CASSQTGTTVGEQYF.